A selection of T cell receptor beta chains follows, all from one sample in a study of CD8+CD57+ T cells in acquired aplastic anemia. TCRdb called the reads again in MiXCR, with one record for every CDR3 protein. The sample records under 500,000 distinct CDR3 sequences, roughly a third being singletons. Sequencing was performed on sorted CD4+, CD8+, or CD8+CD57+ T cells (not recorded which) from PBMCs. These receptors all come from a human donor with aplastic anemia. Both conserved end residues are part of each CDR3. D genes are given only for firm matches. Size is stated for part of the rows, as once, few or many counts, or as a class when the clone is expanded.

v_call: TRBV7-9
clone_size: many
d_call: NA
j_call: TRBJ1-4
cdr3_aa: CASSLDNEKLFF
cdr3_nt: TGTGCCAGCAGCTTGGATAATGAAAAACTGTTTTTT

v_call: TRBV10-3
clone_size: NA
d_call: NA
j_call: TRBJ2-7
cdr3_aa: CAISSPGYYEQYF
cdr3_nt: TGTGCCATCAGTTCCCCAGGATACTACGAGCAGTACTTC

v_call: TRBV10-1
clone_size: many
d_call: TRBD1
j_call: TRBJ1-3
cdr3_aa: CARGQSRGRGNTIYF
cdr3_nt: TGCGCCAGGGGACAGAGCAGAGGACGCGGAAACACCATATATTTT

v_call: TRBV10-1
clone_size: many
d_call: NA
j_call: TRBJ2-2
cdr3_aa: CASRAGDNTGELFF
cdr3_nt: TGCGCCAGCAGAGCCGGGGATAACACCGGGGAGCTGTTTTTT

v_call: TRBV7-8
clone_size: many
d_call: NA
j_call: TRBJ1-5
cdr3_aa: CASSLARPHQPQHF
cdr3_nt: TGTGCCAGCAGCTTAGCGCGACCCCATCAGCCCCAGCATTTT

v_call: TRBV10-3
clone_size: many
d_call: NA
j_call: TRBJ1-1
cdr3_aa: CAISEDGLNTEAFF
cdr3_nt: TGTGCCATCAGTGAGGACGGATTGAACACTGAAGCTTTCTTT

v_call: TRBV7-2
clone_size: NA
d_call: NA
j_call: TRBJ2-1
cdr3_aa: CASRSQDLWNSEQFF
cdr3_nt: TGTGCCAGCAGAAGTCAGGATTTGTGGAATAGTGAGCAGTTCTTC

v_call: TRBV11-2
clone_size: many
d_call: TRBD1
j_call: TRBJ1-5
cdr3_aa: CASSLEAGGSQPQHF
cdr3_nt: TGTGCCAGCAGCTTAGAGGCAGGGGGTTCTCAGCCCCAGCATTTT

v_call: TRBV9
clone_size: many
d_call: NA
j_call: TRBJ1-2
cdr3_aa: CASSVEEDHYGYTF
cdr3_nt: TGTGCCAGCAGCGTAGAAGAGGACCACTATGGCTACACCTTC

v_call: TRBV5-6
clone_size: few
d_call: TRBD1
j_call: TRBJ1-4
cdr3_aa: CASSIRTGGLFF
cdr3_nt: TGTGCCAGCAGCATCCGGACAGGGGGACTGTTTTTT

v_call: TRBV5-4
clone_size: NA
d_call: NA
j_call: TRBJ2-5
cdr3_aa: CASSTANRVETQYF
cdr3_nt: TGTGCCAGCAGCACCGCCAACAGGGTGGAGACCCAGTACTTC

v_call: TRBV20-1
clone_size: many
d_call: TRBD2
j_call: TRBJ2-7
cdr3_aa: CSASARTSFGEQYF
cdr3_nt: TGCAGTGCTAGCGCCCGGACTAGTTTCGGCGAGCAGTACTTC

v_call: TRBV7-6
clone_size: many
d_call: TRBD2
j_call: TRBJ2-7
cdr3_aa: CASSLATSGAIAEQYF
cdr3_nt: TGTGCCAGCAGCTTAGCGACTAGCGGGGCTATTGCCGAGCAGTACTTC

v_call: TRBV12-3/TRBV12-4
clone_size: few
d_call: NA
j_call: TRBJ1-2
cdr3_aa: CASSLTVRVLSSYGYTF
cdr3_nt: TGTGCCAGCAGTTTGACGGTCAGGGTGTTATCGAGCTATGGCTACACCTTC

v_call: TRBV5-8
clone_size: many
d_call: NA
j_call: TRBJ2-5
cdr3_aa: CASSVRETQYF
cdr3_nt: TGTGCCAGCAGCGTTAGGGAGACCCAGTACTTC

v_call: TRBV12-3/TRBV12-4
clone_size: few
d_call: TRBD2
j_call: TRBJ2-7
cdr3_aa: CASSLGLAGNSYEQYF
cdr3_nt: TGTGCCAGCAGTTTAGGCCTAGCGGGGAACTCCTACGAGCAGTACTTC

v_call: TRBV5-1
clone_size: few
d_call: NA
j_call: TRBJ1-6
cdr3_aa: CASSLVGGDPNSPLHF
cdr3_nt: TGCGCCAGCAGCTTGGTGGGGGGCGACCCCAATTCACCCCTCCACTTT